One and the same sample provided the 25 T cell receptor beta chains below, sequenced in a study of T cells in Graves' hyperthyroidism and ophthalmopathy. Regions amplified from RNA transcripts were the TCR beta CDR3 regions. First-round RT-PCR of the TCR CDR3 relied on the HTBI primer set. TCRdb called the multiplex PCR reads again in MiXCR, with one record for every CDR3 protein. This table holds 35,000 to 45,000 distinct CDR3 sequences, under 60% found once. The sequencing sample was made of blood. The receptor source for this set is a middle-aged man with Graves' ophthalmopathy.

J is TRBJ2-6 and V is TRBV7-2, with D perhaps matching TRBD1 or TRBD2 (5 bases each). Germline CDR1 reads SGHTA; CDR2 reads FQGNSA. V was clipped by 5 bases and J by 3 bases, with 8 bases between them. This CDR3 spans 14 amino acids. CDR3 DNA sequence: TGTGCCAGCAGCGGGGCGGGTGGGGCCAACGTCCTGACTTTC. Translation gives CASSGAGGANVLTF.

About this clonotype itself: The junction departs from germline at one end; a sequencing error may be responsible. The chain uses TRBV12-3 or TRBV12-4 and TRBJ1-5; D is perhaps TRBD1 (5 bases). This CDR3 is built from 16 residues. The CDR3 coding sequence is TGTGCCAGCAGTCCTGGACACTTAGGGGTCAATGAGCCCCAGCATTTT. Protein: CASSPGHLGVNEPQHF.

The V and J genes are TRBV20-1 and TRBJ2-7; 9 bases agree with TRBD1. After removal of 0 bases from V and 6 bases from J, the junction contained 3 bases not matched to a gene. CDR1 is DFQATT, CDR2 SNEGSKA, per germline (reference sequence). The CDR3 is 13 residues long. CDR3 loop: CSARDVTGGEQYF. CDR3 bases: TGCAGTGCTAGAGACGTGACAGGGGGCGAGCAGTACTTC.

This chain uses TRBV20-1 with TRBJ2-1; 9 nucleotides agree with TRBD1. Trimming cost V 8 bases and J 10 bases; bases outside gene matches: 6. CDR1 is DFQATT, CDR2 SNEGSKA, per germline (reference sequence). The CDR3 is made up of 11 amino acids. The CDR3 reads CSTRQGVEQFF. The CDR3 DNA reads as TGCAGTACAAGACAGGGGGTCGAGCAGTTCTTC.

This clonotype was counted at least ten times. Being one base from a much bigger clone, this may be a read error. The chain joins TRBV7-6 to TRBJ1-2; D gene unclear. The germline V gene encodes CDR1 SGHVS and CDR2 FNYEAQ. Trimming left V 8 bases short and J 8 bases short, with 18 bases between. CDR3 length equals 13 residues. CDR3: CASGPISASGYTF. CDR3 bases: TGTGCCAGCGGCCCTATCTCGGCCAGCGGCTACACCTTC.

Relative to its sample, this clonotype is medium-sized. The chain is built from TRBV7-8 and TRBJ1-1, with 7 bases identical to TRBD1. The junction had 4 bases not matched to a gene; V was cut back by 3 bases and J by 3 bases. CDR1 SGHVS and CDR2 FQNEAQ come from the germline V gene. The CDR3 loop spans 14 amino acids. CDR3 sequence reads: CASSFPGGDTEAFF. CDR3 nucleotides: TGTGCCAGCAGCTTCCCAGGGGGGGACACTGAAGCTTTCTTT.

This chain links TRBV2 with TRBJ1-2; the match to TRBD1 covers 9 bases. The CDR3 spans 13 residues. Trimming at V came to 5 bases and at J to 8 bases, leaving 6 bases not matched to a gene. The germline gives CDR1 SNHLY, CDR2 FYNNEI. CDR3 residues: CASSNYRGQGYTF. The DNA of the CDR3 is TGTGCCAGCAGTAACTACAGGGGGCAAGGCTACACCTTC. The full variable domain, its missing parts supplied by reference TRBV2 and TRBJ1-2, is EPEVTQTPSHQVTQMGQEVILRCVPISNHLYFYWYRQILGQKVEFLVSFYNNEISEKSEIFDDQFSVERPDGSNFTLKIRSTKLEDSAMYFCASSNYRGQGYTFGSGTRLTVV.

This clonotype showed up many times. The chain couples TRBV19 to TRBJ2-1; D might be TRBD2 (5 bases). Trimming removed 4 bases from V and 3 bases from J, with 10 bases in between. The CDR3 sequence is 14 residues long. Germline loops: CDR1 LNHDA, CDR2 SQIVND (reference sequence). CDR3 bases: TGTGCCAGTAGTAAGGCCGGGGACTACAATGAGCAGTTCTTC. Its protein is CASSKAGDYNEQFF.

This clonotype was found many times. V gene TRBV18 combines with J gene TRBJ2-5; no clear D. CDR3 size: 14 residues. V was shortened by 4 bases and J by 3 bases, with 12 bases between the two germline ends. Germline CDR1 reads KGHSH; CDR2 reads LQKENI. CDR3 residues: CASSLGLLEETQYF. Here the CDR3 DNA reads TGTGCCAGCTCACTAGGGTTACTTGAAGAGACCCAGTACTTC.

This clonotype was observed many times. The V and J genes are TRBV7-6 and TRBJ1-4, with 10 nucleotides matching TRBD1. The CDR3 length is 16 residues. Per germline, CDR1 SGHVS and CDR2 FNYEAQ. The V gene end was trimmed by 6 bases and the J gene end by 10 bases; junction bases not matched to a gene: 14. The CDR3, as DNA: TGTGCCAGCAGTACCGCCCCCGGGACAGGGGTTGGAAAACTGTTTTTT. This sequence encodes CASSTAPGTGVGKLFF.

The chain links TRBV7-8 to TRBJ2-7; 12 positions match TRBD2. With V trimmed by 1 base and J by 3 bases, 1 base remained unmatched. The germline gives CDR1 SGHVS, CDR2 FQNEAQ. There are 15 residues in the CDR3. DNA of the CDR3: TGTGCCAGCAGCTTAGGGACTAGCGGGGACTACGAGCAGTACTTC. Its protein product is CASSLGTSGDYEQYF.

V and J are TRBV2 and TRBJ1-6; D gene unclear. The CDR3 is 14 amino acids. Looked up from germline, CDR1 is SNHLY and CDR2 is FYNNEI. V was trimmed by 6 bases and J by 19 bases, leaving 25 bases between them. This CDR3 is CASSEVRGYSSPHF. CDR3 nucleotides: TGTGCCAGCAGCGAGGTCCGGGGATATTCATCCCCTCACTTT.

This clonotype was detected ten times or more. CDR3 DNA: TGTGCCAGTAGTATACAGGGCGGTCAGCCCCAGCATTTT. Encoded protein: CASSIQGGQPQHF. The V gene is TRBV19, the J gene TRBJ1-5, with D possibly TRBD1 on 5 matching bases. Germline CDR1 is LNHDA and CDR2 is SQIVND (reference sequence). CDR3 length equals 13 residues. V was trimmed by 2 bases and J by 6 bases, leaving 8 bases between them.

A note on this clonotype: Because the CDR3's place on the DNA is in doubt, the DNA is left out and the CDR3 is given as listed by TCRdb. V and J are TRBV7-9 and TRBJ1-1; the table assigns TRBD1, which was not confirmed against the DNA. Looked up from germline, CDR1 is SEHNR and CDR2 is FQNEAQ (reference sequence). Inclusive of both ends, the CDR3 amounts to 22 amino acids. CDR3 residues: CASSFKQGLAQYFGPGSTEAFF.

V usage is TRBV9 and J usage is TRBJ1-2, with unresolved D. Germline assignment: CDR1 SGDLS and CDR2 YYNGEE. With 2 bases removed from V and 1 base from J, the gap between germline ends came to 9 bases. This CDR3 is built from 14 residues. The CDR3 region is CASSVGRINYGYTF. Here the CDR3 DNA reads TGTGCCAGCAGCGTCGGAAGGATTAACTATGGCTACACCTTC. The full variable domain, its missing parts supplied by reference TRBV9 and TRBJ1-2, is DSGVTQTPKHLITATGQRVTLRCSPRSGDLSVYWYQQSLDQGLQFLIQYYNGEERAKGNILERFSAQQFPDLHSELNLSSLELGDSALYFCASSVGRINYGYTFGSGTRLTVV.

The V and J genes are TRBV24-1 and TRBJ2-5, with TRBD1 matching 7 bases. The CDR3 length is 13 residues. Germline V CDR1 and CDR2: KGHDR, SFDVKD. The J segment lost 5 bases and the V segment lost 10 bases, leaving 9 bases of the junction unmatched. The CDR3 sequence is CATNTGVGETQYF. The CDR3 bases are TGTGCCACAAACACAGGGGTGGGGGAGACCCAGTACTTC.

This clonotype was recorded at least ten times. The CDR3 sequence: CSAWGLGDYNSPLHF. For the CDR3, the DNA is TGCAGTGCTTGGGGCCTGGGGGATTATAATTCACCCCTCCACTTT. The chain combines TRBV20-1 with TRBJ1-6, with D perhaps matching TRBD1 (5 bases). The CDR3 loop spans 15 amino acids. CDR1 is DFQATT and CDR2 is SNEGSKA in the germline V gene (reference sequence). Trimming pared 5 bases from V and 4 bases from J, leaving 15 bases between.

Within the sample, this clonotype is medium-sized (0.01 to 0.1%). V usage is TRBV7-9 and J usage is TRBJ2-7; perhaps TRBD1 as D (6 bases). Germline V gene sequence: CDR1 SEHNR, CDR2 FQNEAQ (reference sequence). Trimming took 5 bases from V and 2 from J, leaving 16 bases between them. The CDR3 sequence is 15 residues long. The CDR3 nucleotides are TGTGCCAGCAGCCTCTCGACAGGAACCACCTACGAGCAGTACTTC. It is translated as CASSLSTGTTYEQYF.

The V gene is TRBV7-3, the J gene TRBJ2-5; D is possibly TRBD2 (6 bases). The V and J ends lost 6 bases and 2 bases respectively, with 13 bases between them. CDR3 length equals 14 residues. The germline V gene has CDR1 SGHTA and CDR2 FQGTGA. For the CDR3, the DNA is TGTGCCAGCAGTTTCGGGACTCCTCAAGAGACCCAGTACTTC. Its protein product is CASSFGTPQETQYF.

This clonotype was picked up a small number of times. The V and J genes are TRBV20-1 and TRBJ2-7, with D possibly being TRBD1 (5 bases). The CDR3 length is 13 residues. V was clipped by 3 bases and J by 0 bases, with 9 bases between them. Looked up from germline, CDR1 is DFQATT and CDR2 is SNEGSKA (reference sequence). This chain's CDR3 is CSASRRVSYEQYF. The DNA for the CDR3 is TGCAGTGCTAGTCGCAGGGTCTCCTACGAGCAGTACTTC.

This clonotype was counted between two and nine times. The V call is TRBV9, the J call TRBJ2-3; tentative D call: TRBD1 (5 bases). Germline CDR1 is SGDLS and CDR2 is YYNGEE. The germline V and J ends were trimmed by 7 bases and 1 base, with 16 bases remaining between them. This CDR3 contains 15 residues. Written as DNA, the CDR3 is TGTGCCAGCTTGGAACAGGCTGCACGCACAGATACGCAGTATTTT. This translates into CASLEQAARTDTQYF. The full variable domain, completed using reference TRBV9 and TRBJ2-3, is DSGVTQTPKHLITATGQRVTLRCSPRSGDLSVYWYQQSLDQGLQFLIQYYNGEERAKGNILERFSAQQFPDLHSELNLSSLELGDSALYFCASLEQAARTDTQYFGPGTRLTVL.

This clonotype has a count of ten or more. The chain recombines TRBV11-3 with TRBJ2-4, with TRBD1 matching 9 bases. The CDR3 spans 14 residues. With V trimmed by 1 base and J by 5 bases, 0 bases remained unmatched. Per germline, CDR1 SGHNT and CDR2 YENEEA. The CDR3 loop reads CASSLGTGENIQYF. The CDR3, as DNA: TGTGCCAGCAGCTTAGGGACAGGGGAAAACATTCAGTACTTC.

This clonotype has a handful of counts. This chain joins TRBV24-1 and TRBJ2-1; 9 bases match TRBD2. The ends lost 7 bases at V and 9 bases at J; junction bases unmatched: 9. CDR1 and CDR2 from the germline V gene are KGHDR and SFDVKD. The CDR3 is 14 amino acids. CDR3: CATRAAGGPGEQFF. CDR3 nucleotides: TGTGCCACCAGGGCTGCGGGAGGGCCGGGTGAGCAGTTCTTC.

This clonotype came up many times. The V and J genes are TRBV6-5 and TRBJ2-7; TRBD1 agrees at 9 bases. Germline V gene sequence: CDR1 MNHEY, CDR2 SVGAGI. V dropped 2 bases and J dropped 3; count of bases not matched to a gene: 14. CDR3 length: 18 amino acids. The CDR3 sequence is CASSYPKIVHRGLYEQYF. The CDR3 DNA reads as TGTGCCAGCAGTTACCCCAAAATTGTCCACAGGGGGCTCTACGAGCAGTACTTC.

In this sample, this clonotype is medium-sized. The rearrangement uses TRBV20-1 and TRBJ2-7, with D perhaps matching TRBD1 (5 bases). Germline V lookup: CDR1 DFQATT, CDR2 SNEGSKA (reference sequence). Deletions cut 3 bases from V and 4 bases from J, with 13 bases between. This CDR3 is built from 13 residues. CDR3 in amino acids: CSARAGPRYEQYF. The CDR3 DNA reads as TGCAGTGCTAGGGCAGGGCCGAGATACGAGCAGTACTTC.